The entry that follows covers one TCR beta chain sequence. Generated by immunoSEQ multiplex PCR, the TCRdb table keeps only in-frame clones and is missing some. The table lists tens of thousands of clones, around 88% of them singletons, with about 15% in the top ten. Time point denoted: pretreatment peripheral blood. The source of the sample is a study of PD-L1 blockade in urothelial cancer. The CDR3 contains 13 residues. V was clipped by 4 bases and J by 6 bases, with 13 bases between them. Looked up from germline, CDR1 is ENHRY and CDR2 is SYGVKD. This specimen consisted of PBMCs, obtained around atezolizumab (anti-PD-L1) treatment. This clonotype was obtained from a man in his 60s with urothelial cancer. The V gene is TRBV10-3, the J gene TRBJ2-7; D is perhaps TRBD1 (5 bases). The CDR3 sequence is CAISGYRYSEQYF. CDR3 sequence (DNA): TGTGCCATCAGTGGCTACAGGTACTCCGAGCAGTACTTC.